The following is a T cell receptor (beta chain) sequence with its context. Its antigen is unknown. The data derive from a study of T cell responses to AZD1222 COVID-19 vaccine. Findings and limits, study-wide: Donors in the cohort were predominantly white British and more often female, and clonal diversity was possibly underestimated.

Some clones are missing from TCRdb's copy, which holds only in-frame ones; the method was immunoSEQ multiplex PCR. The profile shows some 120,000 clones, around 94% of them singletons. Germline lookup yields CDR1 SGHNT and CDR2 YYREEE (reference sequence). V shed 4 bases and J shed 2 bases, with 19 bases lying between them. The CDR3 runs to 17 residues. The sequencing used peripheral blood, collected on day 0 of AZD1222 vaccination. This receptor was taken from an adult in good health. The chain employs TRBV5-4 and TRBJ2-1; a weak D match, TRBD2 (6 bases). Written as DNA, the CDR3 is TGTGCCAGCAGCCCTACACCAACTAGCCCGCCCTACAATGAGCAGTTCTTC. As protein: CASSPTPTSPPYNEQFF.